The rows below give T cell receptor beta chains drawn from one sample of a study of molecular identifiers for immune sequencing clone quantification. Each CDR3 protein gets one entry after TCRdb re-called the PCR reads with MiXCR. Of hundreds of thousands of distinct CDR3 sequences in the sample, about 25% were seen once. The sequenced sample was naive CD8+ T cells from blood, with Jurkat cell RNA spiked in. Every receptor here comes from a human donor in good health. Some libraries in this study had Jurkat cell RNA spiked in. CDR3s include the opening cysteine and the closing phenylalanine or tryptophan. A D gene is named only where the DNA matches it firmly. Some rows have no size entry. The others give once, few or many, or a class for an expanded clone.

d_gene: NA; v_gene: TRBV11-1; j_gene: TRBJ2-3; abundance: NA; CDR3nt: TGTGCCAGCAGCTTAGTAGTGGGACAACCACTCACAGATACGCAGTATTTT; CDR3aa: CASSLVVGQPLTDTQYF
d_gene: TRBD1; v_gene: TRBV11-3; j_gene: TRBJ2-2; abundance: few; CDR3nt: TGTGCCAGCAGCTTAGCACAGGGGATTCCCGGGGAGCTGTTTTTT; CDR3aa: CASSLAQGIPGELFF
d_gene: NA; v_gene: TRBV21-1; j_gene: TRBJ2-5; abundance: few; CDR3nt: TGTGCCAGCAGCAAAGAGCCTAGCGGGAGGACACAAGAGACCCAGTACTTC; CDR3aa: CASSKEPSGRTQETQYF
d_gene: TRBD2; v_gene: TRBV4-1; j_gene: TRBJ2-3; abundance: many; CDR3nt: TGCGCCAGCAGCCCCCAGAGCGGGGTGGATACGCAGTATTTT; CDR3aa: CASSPQSGVDTQYF
d_gene: NA; v_gene: TRBV5-6; j_gene: TRBJ2-2; abundance: NA; CDR3nt: TGTGCCAGCAGCTTGGGGCGGGGCATCTGGAACACCGGGGAGCTGTTTTTT; CDR3aa: CASSLGRGIWNTGELFF
d_gene: NA; v_gene: TRBV2; j_gene: TRBJ1-4; abundance: NA; CDR3nt: TGTGCCAGCAGTGACCCCGGGCTTCACTATGAAAAACTGTTTTTT; CDR3aa: CASSDPGLHYEKLFF
d_gene: NA; v_gene: TRBV27; j_gene: TRBJ2-6; abundance: many; CDR3nt: TGTGCCAGCAGTTTTTTCTCTGGGGCCAACGTCCTGACTTTC; CDR3aa: CASSFFSGANVLTF
d_gene: NA; v_gene: TRBV27; j_gene: TRBJ2-5; abundance: few; CDR3nt: TGTGCCAGCAGTTTATCGAGTCGAACGCCGGAGACCCAGTACTTC; CDR3aa: CASSLSSRTPETQYF
d_gene: NA; v_gene: TRBV27; j_gene: TRBJ1-6; abundance: many; CDR3nt: TGTGCCAGCAGTTTATTTGAAGCAAATCATAATTCACCCCTCCACTTT; CDR3aa: CASSLFEANHNSPLHF
d_gene: NA; v_gene: TRBV27; j_gene: TRBJ2-1; abundance: NA; CDR3nt: TGTGCCAGCAGTTTATCGGCACAGTACAATGAGCAGTTCTTC; CDR3aa: CASSLSAQYNEQFF
d_gene: NA; v_gene: TRBV19; j_gene: TRBJ2-7; abundance: NA; CDR3nt: TGTGCCAGTAGTATAGGCTCGGGCTGGGGCTACGAGCAGTACTTC; CDR3aa: CASSIGSGWGYEQYF
d_gene: NA; v_gene: TRBV12-3/TRBV12-4; j_gene: TRBJ1-6; abundance: many; CDR3nt: TGTGCCAGCAGTTTTGTGGAGATCTATAATTCACCCCTCCACTTT; CDR3aa: CASSFVEIYNSPLHF
d_gene: NA; v_gene: TRBV28; j_gene: TRBJ2-5; abundance: many; CDR3nt: TGTGCCAGCAGTTCCCGGGACATTTCGACCAAAGAGACCCAGTACTTC; CDR3aa: CASSSRDISTKETQYF
d_gene: NA; v_gene: TRBV4-3; j_gene: TRBJ2-6; abundance: NA; CDR3nt: TGCGCCAGCAGCCAAGCCCGCTCTGGGGCCAACGTCCTGACTTTC; CDR3aa: CASSQARSGANVLTF
d_gene: TRBD1; v_gene: TRBV7-2; j_gene: TRBJ1-5; abundance: many; CDR3nt: TGTGCCAGCGCTGGGACAGGGCGTTATCAGCCCCAGCATTTT; CDR3aa: CASAGTGRYQPQHF
d_gene: NA; v_gene: TRBV25-1; j_gene: TRBJ2-7; abundance: NA; CDR3nt: TGTGCCAGCAGTGAGTGGGCGGGACCCTCCTACGAGCAGCACTTC; CDR3aa: CASSEWAGPSYEQHF
d_gene: NA; v_gene: TRBV7-9; j_gene: TRBJ2-7; abundance: many; CDR3nt: TGTGCCAGCAGCCGAGGAGTGTACGAGCAGTACTTC; CDR3aa: CASSRGVYEQYF
d_gene: NA; v_gene: TRBV11-3; j_gene: TRBJ2-1; abundance: few; CDR3nt: TGTGCCAGCAGCCATCAAGCGGGACAGGTATCCTACAATGAGCAGTTCTTC; CDR3aa: CASSHQAGQVSYNEQFF
d_gene: TRBD1; v_gene: TRBV4-3; j_gene: TRBJ1-2; abundance: NA; CDR3nt: TGCGCCAGCAGCCAAGATTTACAGGGGCGATCGGTCTATGGCTACACCTTC; CDR3aa: CASSQDLQGRSVYGYTF
d_gene: NA; v_gene: TRBV4-2; j_gene: TRBJ1-2; abundance: many; CDR3nt: TGTGCCAGCAGGGCCGGGATACCCGACTATGGCTACACCTTC; CDR3aa: CASRAGIPDYGYTF
d_gene: NA; v_gene: TRBV7-2; j_gene: TRBJ2-1; abundance: many; CDR3nt: TGTGCCAGCAGCTTAGTCGGCCTCCTTAATGAGCAGTTCTTC; CDR3aa: CASSLVGLLNEQFF
d_gene: TRBD2; v_gene: TRBV7-9; j_gene: TRBJ2-6; abundance: NA; CDR3nt: TGTGCCAGCAGATCACCGGGACTAGCGGGGGGGCTGAATCCTGGGGCCAACGTCCTGACTTTC; CDR3aa: CASRSPGLAGGLNPGANVLTF
d_gene: NA; v_gene: TRBV6-2/TRBV6-3; j_gene: TRBJ1-5; abundance: NA; CDR3nt: TGTGCCAGCATCGACGAGGACGGGGATAGCAATCAGCCCCAGCATTTT; CDR3aa: CASIDEDGDSNQPQHF
d_gene: NA; v_gene: TRBV18; j_gene: TRBJ1-1; abundance: many; CDR3nt: TGTGCCAGCTCACCACCCGGTTCGGCCTCAAACACTGAAGCTTTCTTT; CDR3aa: CASSPPGSASNTEAFF
d_gene: NA; v_gene: TRBV27; j_gene: TRBJ2-3; abundance: many; CDR3nt: TGTGCCAGCAGTACGTCAGGAGTTCAGGCAGATACGCAGTATTTT; CDR3aa: CASSTSGVQADTQYF
d_gene: NA; v_gene: TRBV2; j_gene: TRBJ2-7; abundance: many; CDR3nt: TGTGCCAGCAGCGGGAACTCAGGGTCCCCGTGGGAGCAGTACTTC; CDR3aa: CASSGNSGSPWEQYF
d_gene: NA; v_gene: TRBV16; j_gene: TRBJ1-5; abundance: NA; CDR3nt: TGTGCCAGCAGCCAATCGGCGGTGGCAGGTATCGGGAGCCAGCCCCAGCATTTT; CDR3aa: CASSQSAVAGIGSQPQHF
d_gene: NA; v_gene: TRBV19; j_gene: TRBJ1-3; abundance: once; CDR3nt: TGTGCCAGTACGCCAACAGGGACTGGAGACACCATATATTTT; CDR3aa: CASTPTGTGDTIYF
d_gene: TRBD1; v_gene: TRBV29-1; j_gene: TRBJ1-2; abundance: many; CDR3nt: TGCAGCGTTGTAGGTCGGGACAGCCGCTATGGCTACACCTTC; CDR3aa: CSVVGRDSRYGYTF